The 8 T cell receptor beta chains below were found in one sample sequenced in a study of cytomegalovirus exposure and HLA in healthy donors. The data were produced by immunoSEQ multiplex PCR, yet TCRdb's version contains in-frame clones alone and is incomplete. This table has around 300,000 clones, approximately 86% appearing once. The sample was PBMCs. The receptors were gathered from a woman between 25 and 40 years old in good health and CMV-seropositive.

The chain has TRBV10-3 and TRBJ1-1; D remains unclear. V dropped 4 bases and J dropped 8 bases, with 14 bases sitting between them. The CDR3 runs to 13 residues. CDR1 and CDR2 (germline): ENHRY, SYGVKD. The CDR3 protein is CAISAALHPEAFF. The DNA of the CDR3 is TGTGCCATCAGTGCGGCTCTCCACCCCGAAGCTTTCTTT.

The V and J genes are TRBV2 and TRBJ2-7; 9 bases agree with TRBD1. V lost 7 bases to trimming and J lost 6 bases; unmatched junction nucleotides: 7. Germline CDR1 and CDR2: SNHLY and FYNNEI. This CDR3 has 13 amino acids. The CDR3 DNA is TGTGCCAGCAAGGGGACAGGGAGTAGCGAGCAGTACTTC. Its translation: CASKGTGSSEQYF.

This clone showed up just a few times. The chain joins TRBV30 to TRBJ1-2; 7 bases fit TRBD1. V trimming: 0 bases; J trimming: 8 bases; junction bases outside the gene matches: 9. The germline gives CDR1 GTSNPN, CDR2 SVGIG (reference sequence). The CDR3 spans 14 residues. CDR3: CAWSVQKGAWGYTF. The CDR3 DNA follows: TGTGCCTGGAGTGTACAGAAGGGGGCTTGGGGCTACACCTTC.

The gene calls are TRBV5-4 and TRBJ2-2, with a weak D call TRBD1 (5 bases). V dropped 4 bases and J dropped 2 bases, with 12 bases sitting between them. The CDR3 is 15 amino acids. From germline, CDR1 is SGHNT and CDR2 YYREEE (reference sequence). DNA of the CDR3: TGTGCCAGCAGCCACAGACAGAAAAACACCGGGGAGCTGTTTTTT. It encodes CASSHRQKNTGELFF.

This clone was recorded a few times. The chain couples TRBV29-1 to TRBJ1-1; D not resolved. Germline V lookup: CDR1 SQVTM, CDR2 ANQGSEA. V dropped 4 bases and J dropped 3 bases, with 12 bases sitting between them. The CDR3 is made up of 13 amino acids. CDR3 in DNA: TGCAGCGTTGCCAGAAATTCGGACACTGAAGCTTTCTTT. Protein: CSVARNSDTEAFF.

The V call is TRBV27, the J call TRBJ2-7, with D possibly TRBD2 on 6 matching bases. V was clipped by 5 bases and J by 0 bases, with 14 bases between them. The CDR3 loop spans 15 amino acids. Germline lookup yields CDR1 MNHEY and CDR2 SMNVEV (reference sequence). The CDR3 here is CASSPGTGASYEQYF. CDR3 sequence (DNA): TGTGCCAGCAGTCCCGGGACGGGAGCCTCCTACGAGCAGTACTTC.

The chain is built from TRBV2 and TRBJ1-4; 7 bases map to TRBD1. Germline-derived CDR1 and CDR2 are SNHLY and FYNNEI. This CDR3 is 15 amino acids long. V lost 2 bases and J lost 4; bases outside the gene matches: 4. The CDR3 is CASSEIQGFNEKLFF. DNA of the CDR3: TGTGCCAGCAGTGAAATACAGGGGTTTAATGAAAAACTGTTTTTT.

The chain is built from TRBV29-1 and TRBJ2-1; D is unresolved. CDR1 is SQVTM, CDR2 ANQGSEA, per germline. V was pared by 7 bases and J by 3 bases, with 10 bases between. The CDR3 has 12 residues. The CDR3 protein is CSGGKGYNEQFF. For the CDR3, the DNA is TGCAGCGGCGGCAAAGGCTACAATGAGCAGTTCTTC.